This paragraph covers one T cell receptor (beta chain) sequence. The data derive from a study of blood T cells in healthy people across ages. The second PCR ran about 7 to 12 cycles with a sample-barcoded 5' primer and J-beta primers. TCRdb used MiXCR to reprocess the 5' RACE reads, holding one entry per CDR3 protein. The sample has roughly 700,000 distinct CDR3 sequences; approximately 31% are singletons. Germline lookup yields CDR1 LNHNV and CDR2 YYDKDF (reference sequence). The CDR3 is 13 residues long. Trimming took 3 bases from V and 4 from J, leaving 10 bases between them. What was sequenced was blood. This chain connects TRBV15 to TRBJ2-7; tentative D call: TRBD1 (5 bases). This clonotype was obtained from a woman of 80 years or more in good health. In nucleotides, the CDR3 is TGTGCCACCAGCAGGGCCCAGGGTTACGAGCAGTACTTC. Translating it yields CATSRAQGYEQYF.